The present entry profiles one T cell receptor (beta chain) with its context. Its antigen is not identified. TCRdb processed the RT-PCR reads anew with MiXCR; each CDR3 protein has one entry. The sample yields 540,000 or so distinct CDR3 sequences, over 10% seen once. Trimming shortened V by 1 base and J by 7 bases, and 10 bases separated the two germline ends. This CDR3 region has 13 residues. CDR1 and CDR2 (germline): KGHSH, LQKENI. The data were obtained in a study of response to subunit inactivated influenza vaccine. The study, taken as a whole, reports: Only a handful of new T cells, the authors suggested, are recruited with each seasonal influenza vaccination.

The material sequenced was PBMCs from blood, taken roughly 48 days after vaccination. The sequence derives from a man over 45 who received an inactivated influenza vaccine. This rearrangement joins TRBV18 to TRBJ1-2; D is uncertain. CDR3 bases: TGTGCCAGCTCACCACGCGGGGAACGTGGCTACACCTTC. Residues: CASSPRGERGYTF. The variable domain in full, with the rest retrieved from reference TRBV18 and TRBJ1-2, is NAGVMQNPRHLVRRRGQEARLRCSPMKGHSHVYWYRQLPEEGLKFMVYLQKENIIDESGMPKERFSAEFPKEGPSILRIQQVVRGDSAAYFCASSPRGERGYTFGSGTRLTVV.